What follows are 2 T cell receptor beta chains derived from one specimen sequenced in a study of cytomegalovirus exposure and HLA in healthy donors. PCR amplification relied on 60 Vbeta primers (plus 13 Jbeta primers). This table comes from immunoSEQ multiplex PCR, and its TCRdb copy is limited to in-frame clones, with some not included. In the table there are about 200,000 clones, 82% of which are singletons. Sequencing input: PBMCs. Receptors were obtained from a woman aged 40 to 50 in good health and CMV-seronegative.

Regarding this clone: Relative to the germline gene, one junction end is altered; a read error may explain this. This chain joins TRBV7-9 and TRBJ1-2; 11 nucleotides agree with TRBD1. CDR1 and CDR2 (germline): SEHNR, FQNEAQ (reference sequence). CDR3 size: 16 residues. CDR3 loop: CSSSLYGQGANYGYTF. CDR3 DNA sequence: TGTTCCAGCAGCCTATATGGACAGGGGGCAAACTATGGCTACACCTTC.

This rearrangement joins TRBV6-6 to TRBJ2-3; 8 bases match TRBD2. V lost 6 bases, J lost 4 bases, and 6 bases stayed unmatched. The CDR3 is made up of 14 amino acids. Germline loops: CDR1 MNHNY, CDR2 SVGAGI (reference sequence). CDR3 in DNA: TGTGCCAGCAGGTCGGGACTAGGTGCAGATACGCAGTATTTT. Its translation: CASRSGLGADTQYF.